These 5 T cell receptor beta chains were all obtained from the same sample, sequenced in a study of identical twins. TCRdb reprocessed the 5' RACE reads with MiXCR, giving one entry per CDR3 protein. The table records 1.5 million to 2 million distinct CDR3 sequences, roughly a third of them present only once. Sequencing input: cord blood. Every receptor here comes from a newborn girl in good health.

This clonotype was detected only a few times. The rearrangement links TRBV20-1 to TRBJ2-5, with D perhaps TRBD1 or TRBD2 (6 bases each). This CDR3 is 14 amino acids long. V lost 7 bases, J lost 7 bases, and 22 bases lay in between. Germline V gene sequence: CDR1 DFQATT, CDR2 SNEGSKA (reference sequence). CDR3 region: CSVPRGDVIGTQYF. The DNA of the CDR3 is TGCAGTGTCCCGAGGGGGGACGTTATTGGGACCCAGTACTTC.

Written as DNA, the CDR3 is TGTGCCAGCAGATCCGCCTACAGGGGGAACACTGAAGCTTTCTTT. Translating gives CASRSAYRGNTEAFF. The chain joins TRBV27 to TRBJ1-1; 7 positions match TRBD1. Unmatched junction bases numbered 8, after V lost 6 bases and J lost 1 base. The germline V gene has CDR1 MNHEY and CDR2 SMNVEV (reference sequence). This CDR3 is 15 amino acids long.

The rearrangement joins TRBV12-3 or TRBV12-4 to TRBJ1-5; D is unclear. The CDR3 extends over 14 amino acids. Trimming stripped 5 bases from V and 4 bases from J, with 12 bases between. CDR3 DNA sequence: TGTGCCAGCAGTCGGGATGGTCTTAATCAGCCCCAGCATTTT. Amino acids: CASSRDGLNQPQHF.

J is TRBJ2-7 and V is TRBV4-1; the D is unclear. This CDR3 is built from 15 residues. The germline gives CDR1 MGHRA, CDR2 YSYEKL. The V end was cut by 1 base, the J end by 2 bases, with 12 bases between. The CDR3 region is CASSQANSLAYEQYF. The CDR3 nucleotides read TGCGCCAGCAGCCAAGCCAACAGTTTGGCCTACGAGCAGTACTTC.

V and J are TRBV3-1 and TRBJ2-5; the D gene is possibly TRBD2 (5 bases). The CDR3 spans 16 residues. The V gene's germline CDR1 is LGHDT and CDR2 YNNKEL (reference sequence). V was trimmed by 8 bases and J by 4 bases, leaving 23 bases between them. This CDR3 reads CASELGQASLRETQYF. The CDR3 DNA reads as TGTGCCAGCGAGCTGGGTCAAGCTAGCTTAAGAGAGACCCAGTACTTC.